The source of this T cell receptor beta chain is a study of blood T cell repertoires in COVID-19. The overall study: T cells, B-cell-depleted T cells, or PBMCs supplied cDNA or gDNA.

The V gene end was trimmed by 5 bases and the J gene end by 7 bases; junction bases not matched to a gene: 6. CDR1 is SEHNR, CDR2 FQNEAQ, per germline (reference sequence). The CDR3 has 16 amino acids. Authors' analysis steps: Reference gene primer amplification gave estimated nucleated cell counts. Sequencing was performed with immunoSEQ multiplex PCR; in TCRdb, only in-frame clones are kept and a portion is missing. V and J calls and clone size follow that table, whereas D and trimming were derived from the DNA. The data hold 100,000 to 120,000 clones, with 80% to 90% observed a single time. The TCR comes from a woman in her 70s with acute or convalescent COVID-19. Sequencing input: peripheral blood. V usage is TRBV7-9 and J usage is TRBJ1-6; 12 nucleotides agree with TRBD1. The CDR3 loop is CASSLRDRGRNSPLHF. Here the CDR3 DNA reads TGTGCCAGCAGCCTCCGGGACAGGGGGCGGAATTCACCCCTCCACTTT.